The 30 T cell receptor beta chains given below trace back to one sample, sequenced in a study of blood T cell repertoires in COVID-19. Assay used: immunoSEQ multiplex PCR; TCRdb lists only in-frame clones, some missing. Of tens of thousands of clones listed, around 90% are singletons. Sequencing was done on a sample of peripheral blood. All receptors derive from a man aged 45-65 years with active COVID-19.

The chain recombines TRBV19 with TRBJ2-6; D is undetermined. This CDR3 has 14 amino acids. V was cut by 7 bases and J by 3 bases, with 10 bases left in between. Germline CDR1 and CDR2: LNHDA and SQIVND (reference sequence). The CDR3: CASTPGGGANVLTF. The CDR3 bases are TGTGCCAGTACTCCCGGTGGTGGGGCCAACGTCCTGACTTTC.

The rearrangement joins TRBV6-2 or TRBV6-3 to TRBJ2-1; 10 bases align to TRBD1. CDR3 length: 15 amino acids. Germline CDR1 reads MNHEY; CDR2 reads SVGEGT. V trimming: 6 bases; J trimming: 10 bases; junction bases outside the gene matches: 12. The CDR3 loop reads CASSLGGTGVREQFF. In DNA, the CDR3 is TGTGCCAGCAGCTTAGGAGGGACAGGGGTTCGGGAGCAGTTCTTC.

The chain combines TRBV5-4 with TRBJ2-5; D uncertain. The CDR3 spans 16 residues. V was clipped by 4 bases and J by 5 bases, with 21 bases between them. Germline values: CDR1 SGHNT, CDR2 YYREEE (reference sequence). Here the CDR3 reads CASSPDRLVVRETQYF. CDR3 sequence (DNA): TGTGCCAGCAGCCCGGATAGACTGGTCGTGAGGGAGACCCAGTACTTC.

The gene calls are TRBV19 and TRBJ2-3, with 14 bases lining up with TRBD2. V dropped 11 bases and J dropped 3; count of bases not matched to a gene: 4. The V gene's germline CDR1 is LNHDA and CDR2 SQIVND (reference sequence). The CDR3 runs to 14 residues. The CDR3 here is CAATSGGGTDTQYF. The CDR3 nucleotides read TGTGCCGCGACTAGCGGGGGGGGGACAGATACGCAGTATTTT. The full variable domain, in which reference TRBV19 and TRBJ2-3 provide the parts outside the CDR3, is DGGITQSPKYLFRKEGQNVTLSCEQNLNHDAMYWYRQDPGQGLRLIYYSQIVNDFQKGDIAEGYSVSREKKESFPLTVTSAQKNPTAFYLCAATSGGGTDTQYFGPGTRLTVL.

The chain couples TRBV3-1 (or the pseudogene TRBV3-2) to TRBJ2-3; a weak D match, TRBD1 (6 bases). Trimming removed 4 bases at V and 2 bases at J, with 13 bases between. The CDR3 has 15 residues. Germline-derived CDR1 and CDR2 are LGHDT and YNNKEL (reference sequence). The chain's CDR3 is CASSPQGRYTDTQYF. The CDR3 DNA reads TGTGCCAGCAGCCCCCAGGGGCGGTACACAGATACGCAGTATTTT.

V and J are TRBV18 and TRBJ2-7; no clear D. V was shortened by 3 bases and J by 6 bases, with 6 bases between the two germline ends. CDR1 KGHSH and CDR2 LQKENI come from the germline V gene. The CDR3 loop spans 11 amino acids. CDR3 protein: CASSPASEQYF. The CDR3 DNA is TGTGCCAGCTCACCGGCATCCGAGCAGTACTTC.

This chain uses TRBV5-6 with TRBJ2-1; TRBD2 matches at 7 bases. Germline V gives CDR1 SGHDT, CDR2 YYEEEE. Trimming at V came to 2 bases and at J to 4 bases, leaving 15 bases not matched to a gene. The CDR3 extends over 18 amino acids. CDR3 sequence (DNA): TGTGCCAGCAGCTTTGGTCGGGCTAGCGGACAAAGATACAATGAGCAGTTCTTC. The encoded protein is CASSFGRASGQRYNEQFF.

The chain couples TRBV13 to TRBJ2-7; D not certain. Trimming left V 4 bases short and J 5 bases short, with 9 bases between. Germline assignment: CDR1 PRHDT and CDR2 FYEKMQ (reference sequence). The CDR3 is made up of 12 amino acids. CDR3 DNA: TGTGCCAGCAGCTCAACAGTGCACGAGCAGTACTTC. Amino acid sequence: CASSSTVHEQYF.

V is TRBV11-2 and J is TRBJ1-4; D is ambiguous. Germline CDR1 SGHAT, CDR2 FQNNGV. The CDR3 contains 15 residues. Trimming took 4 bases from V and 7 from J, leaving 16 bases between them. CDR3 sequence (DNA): TGTGCCAGCAGCTCTCCAGGTCCCTATGGTGAAAAACTGTTTTTT. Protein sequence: CASSSPGPYGEKLFF. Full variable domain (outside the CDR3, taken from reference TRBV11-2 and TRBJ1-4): EAGVAQSPRYKIIEKRQSVAFWCNPISGHATLYWYQQILGQGPKLLIQFQNNGVVDDSQLPKDRFSAERLKGVDSTLKIQPAKLEDSAVYLCASSSPGPYGEKLFFGSGTQLSVL.

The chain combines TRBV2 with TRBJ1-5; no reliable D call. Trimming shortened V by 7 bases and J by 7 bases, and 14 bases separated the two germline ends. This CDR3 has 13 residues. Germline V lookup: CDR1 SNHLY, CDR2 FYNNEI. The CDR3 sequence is CASNVAGSQPQHF. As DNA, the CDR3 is TGTGCCAGCAATGTAGCGGGCTCGCAGCCCCAGCATTTT.

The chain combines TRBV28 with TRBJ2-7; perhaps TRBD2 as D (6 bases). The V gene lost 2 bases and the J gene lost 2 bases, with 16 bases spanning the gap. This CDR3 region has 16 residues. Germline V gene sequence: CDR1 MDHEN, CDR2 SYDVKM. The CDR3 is CASSLPYAGTPYEQYF. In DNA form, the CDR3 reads TGTGCCAGCAGTTTACCGTACGCGGGGACCCCCTACGAGCAGTACTTC.

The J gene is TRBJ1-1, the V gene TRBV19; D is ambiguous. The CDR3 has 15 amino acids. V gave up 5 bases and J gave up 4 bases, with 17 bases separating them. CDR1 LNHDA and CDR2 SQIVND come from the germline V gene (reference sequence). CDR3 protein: CASSPREGVGTEAFF. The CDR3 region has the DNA TGTGCCAGTAGTCCCCGGGAGGGAGTTGGCACTGAAGCTTTCTTT.

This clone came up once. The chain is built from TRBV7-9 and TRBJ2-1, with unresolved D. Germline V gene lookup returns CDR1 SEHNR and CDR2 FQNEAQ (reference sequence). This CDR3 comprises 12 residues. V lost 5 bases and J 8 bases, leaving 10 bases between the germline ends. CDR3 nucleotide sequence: TGTGCCAGCAGCCTAATCTTGGATGAGCAGTTCTTC. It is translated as CASSLILDEQFF.

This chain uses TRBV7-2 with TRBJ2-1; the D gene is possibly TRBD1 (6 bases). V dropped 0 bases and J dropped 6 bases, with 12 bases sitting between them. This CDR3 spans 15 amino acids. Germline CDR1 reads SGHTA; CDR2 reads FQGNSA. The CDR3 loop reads CASSLARLGGNEQFF. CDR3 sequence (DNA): TGTGCCAGCAGCTTAGCGCGCCTAGGGGGCAATGAGCAGTTCTTC.

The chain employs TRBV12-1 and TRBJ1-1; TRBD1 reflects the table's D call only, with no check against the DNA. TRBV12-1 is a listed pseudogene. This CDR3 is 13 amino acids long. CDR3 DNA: TGTGCCAGCAGCGGACACAGGGGGGCTGAAGCTTTCTTT. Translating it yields CASSGHRGAEAFF.

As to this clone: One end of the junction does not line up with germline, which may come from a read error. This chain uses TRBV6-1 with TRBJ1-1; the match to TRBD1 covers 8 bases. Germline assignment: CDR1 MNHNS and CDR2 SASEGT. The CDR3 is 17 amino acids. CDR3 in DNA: TGTGCCAGCAGGGAAGTCCCATTTGACAGGGGGAACACTGAAGCTTTCTTT. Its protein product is CASREVPFDRGNTEAFF.

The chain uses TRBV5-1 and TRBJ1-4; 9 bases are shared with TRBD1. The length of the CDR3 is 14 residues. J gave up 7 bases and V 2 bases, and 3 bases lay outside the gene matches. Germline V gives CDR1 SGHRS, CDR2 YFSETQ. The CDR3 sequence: CASSLTGGSEKLFF. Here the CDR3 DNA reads TGCGCCAGCAGCTTAACAGGGGGCAGTGAAAAACTGTTTTTT.

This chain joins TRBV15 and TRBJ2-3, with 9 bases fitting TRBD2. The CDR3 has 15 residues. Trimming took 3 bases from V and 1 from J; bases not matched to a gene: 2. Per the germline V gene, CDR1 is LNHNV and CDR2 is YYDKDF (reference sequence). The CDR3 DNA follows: TGTGCCACCAGCAGGCGGACTAGCGGCACAGATACGCAGTATTTT. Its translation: CATSRRTSGTDTQYF.

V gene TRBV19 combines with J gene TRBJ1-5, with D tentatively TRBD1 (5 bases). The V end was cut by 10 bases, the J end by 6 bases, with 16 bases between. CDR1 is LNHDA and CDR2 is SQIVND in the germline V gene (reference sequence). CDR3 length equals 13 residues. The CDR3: CATRKGDFQPQHF. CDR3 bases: TGTGCCACCAGGAAAGGGGATTTTCAGCCCCAGCATTTT. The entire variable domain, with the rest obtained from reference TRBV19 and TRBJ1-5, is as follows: DGGITQSPKYLFRKEGQNVTLSCEQNLNHDAMYWYRQDPGQGLRLIYYSQIVNDFQKGDIAEGYSVSREKKESFPLTVTSAQKNPTAFYLCATRKGDFQPQHFGDGTRLSIL.

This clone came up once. The CDR3: CASSPQTGGGNQPQHF. Here the CDR3 DNA reads TGTGCCAGCAGCCCCCAGACAGGGGGCGGCAATCAGCCCCAGCATTTT. The rearrangement joins TRBV7-3 to TRBJ1-5; TRBD1 aligns across 10 bases. Germline CDR1 SGHTA, CDR2 FQGTGA. CDR3 length: 16 residues. After removal of 5 bases from V and 2 bases from J, the junction contained 6 bases not matched to a gene.

Here the CDR3 reads CASSPSGTEAFF. In DNA, the CDR3 is TGTGCCAGCAGCCCCTCAGGCACTGAAGCTTTCTTT. V is TRBV6-6 and J is TRBJ1-1; D gene unclear. CDR1 is MNHNY and CDR2 is SVGAGI in the germline V gene (reference sequence). The CDR3 covers 12 residues. The germline V and J ends were trimmed by 6 bases and 4 bases, with 9 bases remaining between them.

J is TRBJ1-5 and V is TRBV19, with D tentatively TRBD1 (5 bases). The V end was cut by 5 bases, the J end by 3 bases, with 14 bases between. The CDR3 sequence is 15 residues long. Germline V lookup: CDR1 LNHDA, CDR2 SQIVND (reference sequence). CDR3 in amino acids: CASSWNTGINQPQHF. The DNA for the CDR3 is TGTGCCAGTAGTTGGAATACAGGTATCAATCAGCCCCAGCATTTT.

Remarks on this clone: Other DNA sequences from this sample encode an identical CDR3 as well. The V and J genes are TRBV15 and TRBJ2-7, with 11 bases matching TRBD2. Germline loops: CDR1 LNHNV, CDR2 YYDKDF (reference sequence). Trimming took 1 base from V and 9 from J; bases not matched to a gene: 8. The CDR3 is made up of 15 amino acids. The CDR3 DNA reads TGTGCCACCAGCAGAGGAACTAGCGGGAGCCCTGGGCAGTACGTC. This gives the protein CATSRGTSGSPGQYV.

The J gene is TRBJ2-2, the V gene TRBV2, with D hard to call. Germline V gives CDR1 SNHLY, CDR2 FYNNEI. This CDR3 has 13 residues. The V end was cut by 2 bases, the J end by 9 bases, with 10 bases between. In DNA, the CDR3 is TGTGCCAGCAGTGAAAGTTGGAGCAGGGAGCTGTTTTTT. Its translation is CASSESWSRELFF.

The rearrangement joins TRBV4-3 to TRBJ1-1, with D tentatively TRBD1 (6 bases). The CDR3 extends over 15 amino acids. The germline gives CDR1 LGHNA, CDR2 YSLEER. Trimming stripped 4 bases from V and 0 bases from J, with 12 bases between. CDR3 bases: TGCGCCAGCAGCCTCTATCAGGGGATGAACACTGAAGCTTTCTTT. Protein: CASSLYQGMNTEAFF.

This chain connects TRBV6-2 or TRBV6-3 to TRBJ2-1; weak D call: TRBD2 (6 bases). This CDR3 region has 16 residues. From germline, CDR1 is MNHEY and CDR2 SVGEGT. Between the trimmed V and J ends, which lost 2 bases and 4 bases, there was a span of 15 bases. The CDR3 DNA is TGTGCCAGCAGTTACGCGCGGGGCAGTATTTACAATGAGCAGTTCTTC. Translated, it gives CASSYARGSIYNEQFF.

CDR3 loop: CATSRGDTGDTQYF. CDR3 coding DNA: TGTGCCACCAGCAGGGGGGACACAGGGGATACGCAGTATTTT. J is TRBJ2-3 and V is TRBV15, with D possibly matching TRBD1 (6 bases). The CDR3 contains 14 residues. Trimming removed 3 bases at V and 6 bases at J, with 13 bases between. Germline V gene data show CDR1 as LNHNV and CDR2 as YYDKDF (reference sequence).

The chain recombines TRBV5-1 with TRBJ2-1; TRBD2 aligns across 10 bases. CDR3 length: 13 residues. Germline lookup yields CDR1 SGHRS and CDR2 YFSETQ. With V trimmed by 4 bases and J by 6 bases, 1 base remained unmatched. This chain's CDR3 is CASSTSGVNEQFF. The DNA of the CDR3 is TGCGCCAGCAGCACTAGCGGGGTCAATGAGCAGTTCTTC.

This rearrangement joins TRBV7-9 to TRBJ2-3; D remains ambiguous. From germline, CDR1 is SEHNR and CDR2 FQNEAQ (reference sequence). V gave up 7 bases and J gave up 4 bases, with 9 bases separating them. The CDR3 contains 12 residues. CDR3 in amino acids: CASTRSPDTQYF. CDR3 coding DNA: TGTGCCAGCACCCGCAGTCCAGATACGCAGTATTTT.

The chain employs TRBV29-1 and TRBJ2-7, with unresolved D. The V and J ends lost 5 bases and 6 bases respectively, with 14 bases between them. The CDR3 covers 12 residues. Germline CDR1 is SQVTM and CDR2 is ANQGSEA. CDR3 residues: CSVLDMRFEQYF. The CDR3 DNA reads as TGCAGCGTTCTTGACATGCGATTCGAGCAGTACTTC.